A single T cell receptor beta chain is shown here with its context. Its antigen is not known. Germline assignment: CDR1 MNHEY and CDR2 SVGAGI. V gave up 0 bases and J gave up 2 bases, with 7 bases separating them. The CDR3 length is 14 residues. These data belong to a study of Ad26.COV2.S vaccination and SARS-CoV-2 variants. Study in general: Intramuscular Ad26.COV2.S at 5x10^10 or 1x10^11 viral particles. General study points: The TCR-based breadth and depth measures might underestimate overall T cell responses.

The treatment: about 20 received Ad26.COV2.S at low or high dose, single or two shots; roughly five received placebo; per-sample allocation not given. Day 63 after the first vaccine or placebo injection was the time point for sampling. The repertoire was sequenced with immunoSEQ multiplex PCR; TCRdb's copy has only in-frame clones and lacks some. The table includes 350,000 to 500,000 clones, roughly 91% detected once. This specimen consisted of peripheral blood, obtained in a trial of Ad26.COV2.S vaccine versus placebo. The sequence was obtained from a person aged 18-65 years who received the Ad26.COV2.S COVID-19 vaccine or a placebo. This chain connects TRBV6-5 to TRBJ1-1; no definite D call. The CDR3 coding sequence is TGTGCCAGCAGTTACTCACAAACAAACACTGAAGCTTTCTTT. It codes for CASSYSQTNTEAFF.